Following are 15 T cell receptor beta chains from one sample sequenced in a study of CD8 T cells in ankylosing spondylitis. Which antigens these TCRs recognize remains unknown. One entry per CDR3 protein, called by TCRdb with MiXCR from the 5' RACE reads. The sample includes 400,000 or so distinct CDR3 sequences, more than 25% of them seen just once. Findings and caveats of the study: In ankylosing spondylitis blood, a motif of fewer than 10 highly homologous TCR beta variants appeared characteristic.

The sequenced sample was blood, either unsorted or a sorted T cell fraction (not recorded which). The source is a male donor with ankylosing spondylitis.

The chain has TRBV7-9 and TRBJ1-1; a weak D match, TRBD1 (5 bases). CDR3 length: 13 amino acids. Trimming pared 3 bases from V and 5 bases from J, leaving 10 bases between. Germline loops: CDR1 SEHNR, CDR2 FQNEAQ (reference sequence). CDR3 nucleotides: TGTGCCAGCAGCTTGGGGGAGCGGACTGAAGCTTTCTTT. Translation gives CASSLGERTEAFF.

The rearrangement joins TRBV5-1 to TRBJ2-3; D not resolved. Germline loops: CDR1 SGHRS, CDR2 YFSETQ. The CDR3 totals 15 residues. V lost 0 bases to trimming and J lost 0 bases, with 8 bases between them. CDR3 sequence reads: CASSLELWSTDTQYF. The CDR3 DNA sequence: TGCGCCAGCAGCTTGGAGTTGTGGAGCACAGATACGCAGTATTTT.

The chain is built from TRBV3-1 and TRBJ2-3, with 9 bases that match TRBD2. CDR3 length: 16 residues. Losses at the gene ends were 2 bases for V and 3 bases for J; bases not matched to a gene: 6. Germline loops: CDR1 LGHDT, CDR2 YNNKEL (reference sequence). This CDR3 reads CASSQNSGSATDTQYF. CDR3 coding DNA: TGTGCCAGCAGCCAAAATAGCGGGAGTGCAACAGATACGCAGTATTTT.

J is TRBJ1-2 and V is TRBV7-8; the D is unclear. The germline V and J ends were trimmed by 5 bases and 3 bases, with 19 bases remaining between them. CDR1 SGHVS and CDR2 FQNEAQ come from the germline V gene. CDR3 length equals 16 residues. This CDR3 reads CASSPIRSLLDYGYTF. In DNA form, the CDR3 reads TGTGCCAGCAGCCCCATTCGGAGCCTCCTTGACTATGGCTACACCTTC.

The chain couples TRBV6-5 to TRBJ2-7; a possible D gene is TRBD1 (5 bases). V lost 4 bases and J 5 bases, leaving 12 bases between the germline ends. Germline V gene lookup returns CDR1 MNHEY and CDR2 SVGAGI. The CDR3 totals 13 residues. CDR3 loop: CASSSRAGNEQYV. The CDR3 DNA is TGTGCCAGCAGTTCCAGGGCTGGAAACGAGCAGTACGTC.

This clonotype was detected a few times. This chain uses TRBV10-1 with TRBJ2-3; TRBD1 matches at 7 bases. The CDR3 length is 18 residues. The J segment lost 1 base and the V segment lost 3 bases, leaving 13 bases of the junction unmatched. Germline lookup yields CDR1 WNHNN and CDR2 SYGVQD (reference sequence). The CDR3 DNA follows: TGCGCCAGCAGTGATCTAGGGGGCCGTCGATCTCGCACAGATACGCAGTATTTT. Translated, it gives CASSDLGGRRSRTDTQYF.

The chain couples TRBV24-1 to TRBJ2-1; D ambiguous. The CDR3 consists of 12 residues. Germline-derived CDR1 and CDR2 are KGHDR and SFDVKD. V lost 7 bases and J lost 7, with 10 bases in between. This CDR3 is CATSSTENEQFF. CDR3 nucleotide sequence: TGTGCCACCAGCAGCACGGAGAATGAGCAGTTCTTC.

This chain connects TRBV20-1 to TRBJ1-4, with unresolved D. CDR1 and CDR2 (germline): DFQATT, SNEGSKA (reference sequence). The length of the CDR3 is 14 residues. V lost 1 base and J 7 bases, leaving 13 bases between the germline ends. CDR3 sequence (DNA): TGCAGTGCTAGAGGAGGAGAGGGAGCTGAAAAACTGTTTTTT. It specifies CSARGGEGAEKLFF.

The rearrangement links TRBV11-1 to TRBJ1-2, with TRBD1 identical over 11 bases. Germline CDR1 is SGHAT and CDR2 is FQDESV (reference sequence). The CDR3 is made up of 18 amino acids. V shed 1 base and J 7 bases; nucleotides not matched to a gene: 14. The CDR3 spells CASSLGPSGQGALRGYTF. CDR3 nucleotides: TGTGCCAGCAGCTTAGGCCCTAGCGGACAGGGGGCCTTACGTGGCTACACCTTC.

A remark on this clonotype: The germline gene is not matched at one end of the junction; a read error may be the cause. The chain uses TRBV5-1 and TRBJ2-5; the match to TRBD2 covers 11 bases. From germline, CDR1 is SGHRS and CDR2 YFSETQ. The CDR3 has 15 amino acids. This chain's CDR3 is CASSSLAGGQETRYF. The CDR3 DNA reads TGCGCCAGCAGCTCGTTAGCGGGAGGGCAAGAGACCCGGTACTTC.

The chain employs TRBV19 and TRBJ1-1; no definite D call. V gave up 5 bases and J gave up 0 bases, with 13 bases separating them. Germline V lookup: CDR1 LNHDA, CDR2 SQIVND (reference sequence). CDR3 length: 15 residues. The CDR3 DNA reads TGTGCCAGTAGTGGTCCATCAAGAATGAACACTGAAGCTTTCTTT. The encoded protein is CASSGPSRMNTEAFF.

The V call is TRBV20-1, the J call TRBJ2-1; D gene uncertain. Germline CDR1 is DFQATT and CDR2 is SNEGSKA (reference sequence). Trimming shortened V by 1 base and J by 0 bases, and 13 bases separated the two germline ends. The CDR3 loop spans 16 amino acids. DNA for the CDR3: TGCAGTGCTAGAGCCGCAGAGCGAAGCTCCTACAATGAGCAGTTCTTC. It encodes CSARAAERSSYNEQFF.

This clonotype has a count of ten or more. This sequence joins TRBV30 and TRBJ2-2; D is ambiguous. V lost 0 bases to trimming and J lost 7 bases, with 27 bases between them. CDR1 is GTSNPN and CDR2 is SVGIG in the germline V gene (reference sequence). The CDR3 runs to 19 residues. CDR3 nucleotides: TGTGCCTGGAGTGTACAAGTTAATTGGGATTTCTCTGAGGACGGGGAGCTGTTTTTT. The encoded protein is CAWSVQVNWDFSEDGELFF.

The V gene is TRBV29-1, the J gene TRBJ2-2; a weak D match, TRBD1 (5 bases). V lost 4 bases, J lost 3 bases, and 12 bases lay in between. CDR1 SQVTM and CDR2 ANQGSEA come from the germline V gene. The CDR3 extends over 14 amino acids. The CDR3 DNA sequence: TGCAGCGTTGCCCCCGCCAGGGACACCGGGGAGCTGTTTTTT. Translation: CSVAPARDTGELFF.

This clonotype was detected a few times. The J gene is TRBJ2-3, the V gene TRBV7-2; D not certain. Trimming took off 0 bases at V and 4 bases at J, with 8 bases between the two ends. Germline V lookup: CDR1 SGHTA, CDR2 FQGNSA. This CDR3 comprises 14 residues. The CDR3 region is CASSLALSADTQYF. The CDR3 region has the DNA TGTGCCAGCAGCTTAGCCCTTTCAGCAGATACGCAGTATTTT.